These 17 T cell receptor beta chains were sequenced from one sample in a study of CD8+ T cells in alopecia areata. Following RNA extraction, reverse transcription yielded cDNA that acted as the sequencing template. Repertoires were generated with immunoSEQ multiplex PCR, while TCRdb's copy carries only in-frame clones and drops some. The sample consists of about 200,000 clones, approximately 60% of them appearing once. Sequenced: CD8+ T cells sorted from blood. The receptors were gathered from a human donor in good health.

J is TRBJ1-1 and V is TRBV25-1; D is perhaps TRBD1 (6 bases). The CDR3 runs to 12 residues. Deletions cut 4 bases from V and 8 bases from J, with 11 bases between. The germline V gene encodes CDR1 MGHDK and CDR2 SYGVNS. In DNA form, the CDR3 reads TGTGCCAGCAGTGGAACCGGGACAGAAGCTTTCTTT. Amino acids: CASSGTGTEAFF.

V and J are TRBV29-1 and TRBJ1-2; D call uncertain. The V gene lost 6 bases and the J gene lost 8 bases, with 16 bases spanning the gap. Germline loops: CDR1 SQVTM, CDR2 ANQGSEA. CDR3 length: 12 amino acids. The CDR3 here is CSVPPEGGGYTF. As DNA, the CDR3 is TGCAGCGTCCCACCCGAGGGCGGAGGCTACACCTTC.

The chain carries TRBV5-1 and TRBJ2-3; either TRBD1 or TRBD2 may supply D (5 bases each). With 4 bases removed from V and 2 bases from J, the gap between germline ends came to 11 bases. Germline CDR1 SGHRS, CDR2 YFSETQ. CDR3 length: 14 residues. CDR3: CASSGGATTDTQYF. The DNA for the CDR3 is TGCGCCAGCAGCGGGGGAGCTACCACAGATACGCAGTATTTT.

This clone has only a few counts. The chain has TRBV18 and TRBJ2-1; 8 bases are shared with TRBD2. Unmatched junction bases numbered 8, after V lost 2 bases and J lost 5 bases. Germline V gene lookup returns CDR1 KGHSH and CDR2 LQKENI. CDR3 length equals 16 residues. The CDR3 sequence is CASSPGISGVHNEQFF. The CDR3 nucleotides are TGTGCCAGCTCACCAGGAATTAGCGGGGTGCACAATGAGCAGTTCTTC.

This clone was counted between two and nine times. The chain recombines TRBV4-1 with TRBJ2-5; 7 positions agree with TRBD1. CDR3 size: 17 residues. The V segment lost 4 bases and the J segment 1 base; nucleotides outside the gene matches: 12. Germline values: CDR1 MGHRA, CDR2 YSYEKL. This chain's CDR3 is CASSPQLGQQVQETQYF. CDR3 DNA: TGCGCCAGCAGCCCACAACTGGGACAGCAGGTCCAAGAGACCCAGTACTTC.

This clone showed up just a few times. The CDR3 loop reads CASSPSPAMNTEAFF. The CDR3 DNA follows: TGCGCCAGCAGCCCATCACCGGCAATGAACACTGAAGCTTTCTTT. The chain joins TRBV4-1 to TRBJ1-1; D is unresolved. The CDR3 length is 15 residues. Trimming removed 4 bases from V and 0 bases from J, with 12 bases in between. Germline-derived CDR1 and CDR2 are MGHRA and YSYEKL.

The V and J genes are TRBV15 and TRBJ2-7; 7 bases line up with TRBD1. J lost 3 bases, V lost 3 bases, and 8 bases had no gene match. The length of the CDR3 is 15 residues. Germline CDR1 is LNHNV and CDR2 is YYDKDF (reference sequence). CDR3 sequence: CATSSAGTARYEQYF. The DNA of the CDR3 is TGTGCCACCAGCAGCGCTGGGACAGCTCGCTACGAGCAGTACTTC.

V and J are TRBV5-1 and TRBJ2-5; D may correspond to TRBD1 or TRBD2 (6 bases each). Between the trimmed V and J ends, which lost 3 bases and 2 bases, there was a span of 8 bases. In germline, CDR1 is SGHRS, CDR2 YFSETQ. The CDR3 has 13 amino acids. CDR3 region: CASSSGAQETQYF. CDR3 nucleotide sequence: TGCGCCAGCAGCTCGGGGGCACAAGAGACCCAGTACTTC.

The chain is built from TRBV27 and TRBJ2-1, with 7 positions matching TRBD2. Germline trimming cut 6 bases from V and 1 base from J; bases unmatched to any gene: 0. Per germline, CDR1 MNHEY and CDR2 SMNVEV (reference sequence). This CDR3 is 13 amino acids long. The CDR3 DNA reads TGTGCCAGCAGGGGGGGGTCCTACAATGAGCAGTTCTTC. Its translation: CASRGGSYNEQFF.

The chain joins TRBV5-1 to TRBJ2-5, with D tentatively TRBD1 (6 bases). Germline V gives CDR1 SGHRS, CDR2 YFSETQ. V was pared by 3 bases and J by 2 bases, with 14 bases between. The CDR3 extends over 15 amino acids. CDR3 coding DNA: TGCGCCAGCAGCTACAGGACAGACCCTCAAGAGACCCAGTACTTC. Protein: CASSYRTDPQETQYF.

This sequence joins TRBV2 and TRBJ2-3, with 11 positions matching TRBD1. Germline loops: CDR1 SNHLY, CDR2 FYNNEI. V shed 5 bases, J shed 6 bases, and the junction held 4 bases outside the gene matches. CDR3 length equals 14 residues. The CDR3 loop reads CASSQGTGGDTQYF. The DNA for the CDR3 is TGTGCCAGCAGTCAAGGGACAGGGGGGGATACGCAGTATTTT.

This sequence joins TRBV30 and TRBJ2-7; D possibly corresponds to TRBD1 (6 bases). This CDR3 region has 13 residues. The V end lost 4 bases, the J end lost 5 bases, and 15 bases lay between the germline ends. From germline, CDR1 is GTSNPN and CDR2 SVGIG (reference sequence). The CDR3 sequence: CAWKRGHIDEQYF. The CDR3 DNA follows: TGTGCCTGGAAAAGGGGACATATCGACGAGCAGTACTTC. Together with reference TRBV30 and TRBJ2-7, the CDR3 gives the full variable domain: SQTIHQWPATLVQPVGSPLSLECTVEGTSNPNLYWYRQAAGRGLQLLFYSVGIGQISSEVPQNLSASRPQDRQFILSSKKLLLSDSGFYLCAWKRGHIDEQYFGPGTRLTVT.

V usage is TRBV6-5 and J usage is TRBJ2-7; 7 bases line up with TRBD1. J lost 0 bases, V lost 8 bases, and 7 bases had no gene match. Germline V gene lookup returns CDR1 MNHEY and CDR2 SVGAGI. This CDR3 spans 14 amino acids. The CDR3 here is CASSGTDPSYEQYF. The CDR3 DNA is TGTGCCAGCTCAGGGACAGACCCCTCCTACGAGCAGTACTTC.

The V and J genes are TRBV4-1 and TRBJ1-5; D ambiguous. This CDR3 is built from 13 residues. Trimming took 3 bases from V and 5 from J, leaving 8 bases between them. From germline, CDR1 is MGHRA and CDR2 YSYEKL. The CDR3 nucleotides are TGCGCCAGCAGCCACGAAGAACATCAGCCCCAGCATTTT. Translating gives CASSHEEHQPQHF.

This chain uses TRBV27 with TRBJ1-5; D is unclear. V was shortened by 6 bases and J by 1 base, with 10 bases between the two germline ends. Per the germline V gene, CDR1 is MNHEY and CDR2 is SMNVEV (reference sequence). CDR3 length: 14 residues. The CDR3 sequence is CASRRTGSNQPQHF. The DNA for the CDR3 is TGTGCCAGCAGAAGGACGGGGAGCAATCAGCCCCAGCATTTT.

This clone was picked up a small number of times. This chain joins TRBV6-4 and TRBJ2-7; no reliable D call. CDR1 and CDR2 (germline): MRHNA, SNTAGT. The length of the CDR3 is 14 residues. Trimming shortened V by 3 bases and J by 11 bases, and 20 bases separated the two germline ends. CDR3 amino acids: CASSELDGELGKYF. The DNA for the CDR3 is TGTGCCAGCAGTGAATTGGATGGAGAACTTGGGAAGTACTTC.

The J gene is TRBJ1-4, the V gene TRBV29-1, with D maybe TRBD1 (6 bases). The germline V gene has CDR1 SQVTM and CDR2 ANQGSEA. The CDR3 loop spans 12 amino acids. V lost 5 bases to trimming and J lost 8 bases, with 12 bases between them. Written as DNA, the CDR3 is TGCAGCGTTCCCGGGACAAACGAAAAACTGTTTTTT. Translating it yields CSVPGTNEKLFF.